This TCR beta chain was sequenced in a study of cytomegalovirus exposure and HLA in healthy donors. Overall study context: Approximately 190 million T cells yielded more than 90 million unique TCR beta sequences, as an earlier analysis found.

The study ran its PCR with 60 Vbeta and 13 Jbeta primers. Repertoires were generated with immunoSEQ multiplex PCR, while TCRdb's copy carries only in-frame clones and drops some. The sample consists of roughly 170,000 clones, 80% to 90% of them appearing once. The CDR3 spans 13 residues. With 6 bases removed from V and 0 bases from J, the gap between germline ends came to 9 bases. Germline CDR1 is LNHDA and CDR2 is SQIVND (reference sequence). Note on this clone: Its antigen is unidentified.

Findings and limits, study-wide: An apparent linkage of common viral pathogens to several of the most significant clusters emerged in a later analysis. Some TCR beta chains (approximately 180 of them) were listed as cytomegalovirus-associated. Judged likely to be a sequencing artifact was a cluster of highly shared sequence variants.

This sequence joins TRBV19 and TRBJ2-7; perhaps TRBD2 as D (5 bases). The receptor comes from a girl under 18 in good health and CMV-seropositive. Source material: PBMCs. CDR3 sequence reads: CASSRGYSYEQYF. The CDR3 nucleotides read TGTGCCAGTAGCCGGGGATACTCCTACGAGCAGTACTTC.